These 3 T cell receptor beta chains originate from one sample sequenced in a study of blood T cell repertoires in COVID-19. Assay: immunoSEQ multiplex PCR; the TCRdb copy retains only in-frame clones and omits some. The table has 150,000 to 200,000 clones, 75% to 80% seen once; the top ten hold around 8.1%. Sequenced: peripheral blood. The receptors here all came from a woman between 45 and 65 years old with active or convalescent COVID-19.

This chain links TRBV6-5 with TRBJ1-5, with D tentatively TRBD1 (6 bases). Per the germline V gene, CDR1 is MNHEY and CDR2 is SVGAGI. V lost 8 bases and J 3 bases, leaving 11 bases between the germline ends. The CDR3 loop spans 13 amino acids. The CDR3 DNA sequence: TGTGCCAGCCATGGACAGTACAATCAGCCCCAGCATTTT. Protein: CASHGQYNQPQHF.

This clone occurred a few times. V gene TRBV7-2 combines with J gene TRBJ1-4; TRBD1 is a possible D gene (5 bases). The CDR3 extends over 17 amino acids. Germline loops: CDR1 SGHTA, CDR2 FQGNSA. Trimming cost V 1 base and J 7 bases, with 19 bases left between them. The CDR3 protein is CASSLVPPGRSGEKLFF. The CDR3 DNA reads TGTGCCAGCAGCTTAGTTCCCCCAGGGAGGAGTGGTGAAAAACTGTTTTTT.

This chain connects TRBV21-1 to TRBJ2-7; the table's D call TRBD1 went unverified against the DNA. TRBV21-1 is assigned pseudogene status. The CDR3 consists of 11 residues. CDR3 residues: CARTGRYEQYF. CDR3 coding DNA: TGTGCCAGGACAGGGAGATACGAGCAGTACTTC.